The rows below give T cell receptor beta chains drawn from one sample of a study of blood T cells in healthy people across ages. TCRdb re-called the 5' RACE reads through MiXCR, storing one row per CDR3 protein. This sample has over 700,000 distinct CDR3 sequences; just under 25% occur once, and the top ten carry under 9.5%. These data were likewise used in another study, on T cells of mothers and their children.

Sequencing was carried out using blood. These TCRs come from a boy aged 5 to 17 in good health. The CDR3 runs from the conserved cysteine through the conserved F or W. Each record gives: clone size, V gene, D gene, J gene, CDR3 protein, CDR3 DNA. The D gene is left open where the match is weak. Some rows mark clone size as missing; the rest say once, few, many or name a class of expanded clone.

>.|TRBV3-1|.|TRBJ1-2
CASSQMATAVMDGYTF
TGTGCCAGCAGCCAGATGGCGACAGCCGTTATGGATGGCTACACCTTC
>few|TRBV12-3/TRBV12-4|TRBD2|TRBJ2-1
CASSYTIAGGNNEQFF
TGTGCCAGCAGTTACACTATAGCGGGGGGGAACAATGAGCAGTTCTTC
>few|TRBV20-1|.|TRBJ1-1
CSARRVNTEAFF
TGCAGTGCTCGCAGGGTTAACACTGAAGCTTTCTTT
>few|TRBV12-3/TRBV12-4|.|TRBJ2-1
CASSSGRDEQFF
TGTGCCAGCAGTTCCGGTCGGGATGAGCAGTTCTTC
>few|TRBV7-9|TRBD1|TRBJ1-2
CASSNIRQGARDGYTF
TGTGCCAGCAGCAATATTCGACAGGGCGCGCGTGATGGCTACACCTTC
>few|TRBV28|.|TRBJ2-5
CASSPPGLQKETQYF
TGTGCCAGCAGTCCGCCGGGACTCCAAAAAGAGACCCAGTACTTC
>.|TRBV5-5|TRBD2|TRBJ2-3
CASSLNLAGYTDTQYF
TGTGCCAGCAGCCTCAATCTAGCGGGGTACACAGATACGCAGTATTTT
>.|TRBV7-3|.|TRBJ2-5
CASSLKGSYQETQYF
TGTGCCAGCAGCTTAAAAGGTTCTTACCAAGAGACCCAGTACTTC
>.|TRBV7-2|TRBD2|TRBJ2-3
CASSFGGATDTQYF
TGCGCCAGCAGCTTCGGGGGGGCTACAGATACGCAGTATTTT
>.|TRBV27|TRBD1|TRBJ2-2
CASSLTGVYTGELFF
TGTGCCAGCAGTTTGACAGGGGTGTACACCGGGGAGCTGTTTTTT
>few|TRBV29-1|.|TRBJ2-7
CSVVPARTRSYEQYF
TGCAGCGTTGTCCCTGCCCGGACGAGAAGTTACGAGCAGTACTTC
>many|TRBV6-5|.|TRBJ1-3
CASSYSPRNSGNTIYF
TGTGCCAGCAGTTACTCACCCAGGAACTCTGGAAACACCATATATTTT
>few|TRBV6-2/TRBV6-3|.|TRBJ1-1
CASSFGPSDAEAFF
TGTGCCAGCAGTTTTGGGCCTTCAGACGCTGAAGCTTTCTTT
>few|TRBV4-1|TRBD2|TRBJ2-3
CASSQDGGPAGEAGDTQYF
TGCGCCAGCAGCCAAGATGGGGGCCCAGCGGGAGAAGCGGGGGATACGCAGTATTTT
>few|TRBV29-1|TRBD1|TRBJ1-4
CSARDSSNEKLFF
TGCAGCGCCCGGGACAGCTCAAATGAAAAACTGTTTTTT
>.|TRBV11-2|TRBD1|TRBJ2-1
CASRGLDREVYNEQFF
TGTGCCAGCAGGGGACTGGACAGGGAGGTTTACAATGAGCAGTTCTTC
>.|TRBV9|TRBD2|TRBJ2-5
CASSVGWRLAGYQETQYF
TGTGCCAGCAGCGTAGGTTGGCGACTAGCGGGATATCAAGAGACCCAGTACTTC
>.|TRBV6-6|.|TRBJ2-7
CASRAETGELYEQYF
TGTGCCAGCAGAGCCGAGACAGGCGAATTATACGAGCAGTACTTC
>few|TRBV28|TRBD1|TRBJ1-4
CASSHRGPTNEKLFF
TGTGCCAGCAGTCACAGGGGGCCAACTAATGAAAAACTGTTTTTT
>few|TRBV20-1|.|TRBJ2-4
CSARVQGGDAKNIQYF
TGCAGTGCTAGAGTTCAGGGGGGCGATGCCAAAAACATTCAGTACTTC
>.|TRBV7-8|.|TRBJ2-7
CASSESDGFYEQYF
TGTGCCAGCAGTGAGAGTGACGGATTTTACGAGCAGTACTTC
>few|TRBV20-1|.|TRBJ2-7
CSARQRGSYEQYF
TGCAGTGCTAGACAACGGGGCTCCTACGAGCAGTACTTC
>few|TRBV20-1|TRBD2|TRBJ2-5
CSASDISGTGEETQYF
TGCAGTGCTAGTGATATAAGCGGGACGGGGGAAGAGACCCAGTACTTC
>.|TRBV3-1|.|TRBJ2-1
CASSQELPTGYNEQFF
TGTGCCAGCAGCCAAGAGCTACCCACAGGGTACAATGAGCAGTTCTTC
>few|TRBV2|TRBD2|TRBJ2-1
CASGDRGDEQFF
TGTGCGAGCGGGGACCGGGGCGATGAGCAGTTCTTC
>.|TRBV6-5|.|TRBJ2-3
CASSYGQGLQKLETDTQYF
TGTGCCAGCAGTTACGGACAGGGACTACAGAAGCTAGAGACAGATACGCAGTATTTT
>.|TRBV3-1|TRBD1|TRBJ1-5
CASGVGTGNQPQHF
TGTGCCAGCGGCGTCGGGACAGGCAATCAGCCCCAGCATTTT
>.|TRBV7-9|.|TRBJ2-1
CASSTRLVIEQFF
TGTGCCAGCAGCACCCGACTAGTGATTGAGCAGTTCTTC
>once|TRBV7-2|.|TRBJ2-7
CASSLITAGTYEQYF
TGTGCCAGCAGCTTAATCACAGCCGGAACCTACGAGCAGTACTTC
>.|TRBV9|.|TRBJ2-3
CASSERGFGDTQYF
TGTGCCAGCAGCGAAAGGGGCTTCGGAGATACGCAGTATTTT
>.|TRBV7-3|.|TRBJ2-7
CASSLKAGSGVEQYF
TGTGCCAGCAGCTTGAAGGCTGGAAGTGGGGTCGAGCAGTACTTC
>few|TRBV12-3/TRBV12-4|TRBD1|TRBJ2-5
CASSLKQGARETQYF
TGTGCCAGCAGTTTAAAACAGGGGGCCCGGGAGACCCAGTACTTC
>.|TRBV28|.|TRBJ2-1
CASSVLPGVTYNEQFF
TGTGCCAGCAGTGTGCTCCCGGGAGTAACCTACAATGAGCAGTTCTTC
>.|TRBV11-2|TRBD1|TRBJ2-1
CASSAGTDQFF
TGTGCCAGCAGCGCCGGGACAGATCAGTTCTTC
>many|TRBV12-1|.|TRBJ2-1
CASSFAALLSWDEQFF
TGTGCCAGCAGCTTTGCGGCCCTCCTGAGCTGGGATGAGCAGTTCTTC
>.|TRBV6-5|TRBD2|TRBJ2-1
CASSGGTSNNEQFF
TGTGCCAGCAGTGGCGGGACTAGTAACAATGAGCAGTTCTTC
>few|TRBV12-3/TRBV12-4|TRBD2|TRBJ2-4
CASSLDRTSVGIQYF
TGTGCCAGCAGTTTAGATAGGACTAGTGTGGGCATTCAGTACTTC
>.|TRBV6-6|.|TRBJ2-4
CASSYSKSATGNNIQYF
TGTGCCAGCAGTTACTCGAAATCCGCGACAGGAAACAACATTCAGTACTTC
>few|TRBV7-2|TRBD2|TRBJ2-7
CASSFYLGLAGLEEQYF
TGTGCCAGCAGCTTCTACCTGGGACTAGCGGGGCTTGAAGAGCAGTACTTC
>few|TRBV6-6|.|TRBJ1-1
CASSHGPEDKNTEAFF
TGTGCCAGCAGTCACGGTCCAGAAGACAAGAACACTGAAGCTTTCTTT
>few|TRBV24-1|TRBD1|TRBJ2-5
CATSDLRGTGWETQYF
TGTGCCACCAGTGATTTGCGGGGGACAGGGTGGGAGACCCAGTACTTC
>few|TRBV7-9|TRBD2|TRBJ2-7
CASSSLAGGYYEQYF
TGTGCCAGCAGCAGCCTAGCGGGGGGATACTACGAGCAGTACTTC
>once|TRBV29-1|.|TRBJ1-1
CSVEGLSTEAFF
TGCAGCGTTGAAGGGTTGAGCACTGAAGCTTTCTTT
>.|TRBV28|.|TRBJ1-2
CASSSPRRGDGYTF
TGTGCCAGCAGTTCCCCGCGCAGGGGCGATGGCTACACCTTC
>many|TRBV11-2|.|TRBJ2-5
CASSVGQETQYF
TGCGCCAGCAGTGTCGGGCAAGAGACCCAGTACTTC
>few|TRBV5-1|TRBD2|TRBJ2-1
CASSLVSGGYYNEQFF
TGCGCCAGCAGCTTGGTCTCGGGAGGCTACTACAATGAGCAGTTCTTC
>.|TRBV29-1|.|TRBJ2-3
CSVGRLLGDTQYF
TGCAGCGTTGGGAGACTACTTGGGGATACGCAGTATTTT
>.|TRBV4-3|.|TRBJ2-5
CASSSRLFQETQYF
TGCGCCAGCAGCTCCCGACTATTCCAAGAGACCCAGTACTTC
>few|TRBV4-1|TRBD2|TRBJ2-3
CASSPHRLAVGDTQYF
TGCGCCAGCAGCCCCCACCGACTAGCGGTTGGAGATACGCAGTATTTT
>few|TRBV12-5|.|TRBJ2-4
CASGLARDLGDIQYF
TGTGCTAGTGGTTTGGCCCGGGACTTAGGGGACATTCAGTACTTC
>few|TRBV20-1|.|TRBJ2-1
CSARPGYNEQFF
TGCAGTGCTAGGCCGGGATACAATGAGCAGTTCTTC
>few|TRBV7-9|TRBD1|TRBJ2-7
CASSLTQGAEQYF
TGTGCCAGCAGCTTAACCCAGGGGGCCGAGCAGTACTTC
>.|TRBV24-1|.|TRBJ2-2
CATSDVPPTGELFF
TGTGCCACCAGTGATGTCCCTCCTACCGGGGAGCTGTTTTTT
>.|TRBV7-3|.|TRBJ1-2
CASSPRGGYTF
TGTGCCAGCAGCCCCCGGGGGGGCTACACCTTC
>few|TRBV25-1|TRBD2|TRBJ2-3
CASSDMGLAGGDTQYF
TGTGCCAGCAGTGATATGGGACTAGCGGGAGGGGATACGCAGTATTTT
>few|TRBV24-1|.|TRBJ2-2
CATSDLQGAGPRVTGELFF
TGTGCCACCAGTGATTTGCAGGGCGCAGGACCGCGTGTCACCGGGGAGCTGTTTTTT
>.|TRBV2|.|TRBJ1-6
CASSPVRRNNSPLHF
TGTGCCAGCAGTCCAGTGAGAAGGAATAATTCACCCCTCCACTTT
>.|TRBV3-1|.|TRBJ1-5
CASSPPGKQQPQHF
TGTGCCAGCAGCCCCCCGGGGAAACAACAGCCCCAGCATTTT
>.|TRBV5-1|TRBD2|TRBJ2-3
CASSLAGLAGLTDTQYF
TGCGCCAGCAGCTTGGCCGGACTAGCGGGTCTCACAGATACGCAGTATTTT